This T cell receptor (beta chain) was observed in a study of shared clonotypes between healthy human individuals. Study-wide context: CD4 naive and CD4 memory each took three plates per donor, while CD8 naive took two and CD8 memory one.

For every subset, genomic DNA was evenly distributed across several immunoSEQ plates. TCRdb's table, derived via immunoSEQ multiplex PCR, lists solely in-frame clones and lacks some. This sample carries about 870,000 clones, more than 85% of them seen once, and the ten largest clones take 24%. This CDR3 comprises 18 residues. CDR1 and CDR2 from the germline V gene are SGHNT and YYREEE (reference sequence). V lost 0 bases to trimming and J lost 0 bases, with 16 bases between them. CD45RO-negative, CCR7-positively selected cells formed the naive CD8 fraction, excluding terminally differentiated effector memory CD45RA+ cells. A note on this clone: Its antigen is currently unknown.

Whole-study findings and limits: Relative to memory subsets, naive subsets generally showed larger estimated richness.

The chain joins TRBV5-4 to TRBJ2-4; D is ambiguous. Sequencing input: naive CD8+ T cells sorted from blood. The receptor's source is a young man in good health. The CDR3 reads CASSLAGTEVVAKNIQYF. DNA for the CDR3: TGTGCCAGCAGCTTGGCCGGTACAGAAGTGGTAGCCAAAAACATTCAGTACTTC.